The 31 T cell receptor beta chains below were found in one sample sequenced in a study of blood T cell repertoires in COVID-19. Using immunoSEQ multiplex PCR, the repertoire was profiled, and TCRdb retains in-frame clones only, with some absent. The repertoire holds a few hundred thousand clones, around 87% seen once, with 1% in the top ten. Sequencing used peripheral blood. Receptor source: a man aged 50-59 years with active or convalescent COVID-19.

This clone was detected a few times. The chain recombines TRBV10-3 with TRBJ2-7, with 7 bases matching TRBD1. The germline V gene encodes CDR1 ENHRY and CDR2 SYGVKD. V dropped 0 bases and J dropped 0; count of bases not matched to a gene: 5. The CDR3 extends over 16 amino acids. The CDR3 coding sequence is TGTGCCATCAGTGAGTCACAGGGGTCTCTCTCCTACGAGCAGTACTTC. This translates into CAISESQGSLSYEQYF.

V and J are TRBV19 and TRBJ1-1, with D uncertain. Between the trimmed V and J ends, which lost 6 bases and 3 bases, there was a span of 11 bases. This CDR3 is 13 amino acids long. The germline gives CDR1 LNHDA, CDR2 SQIVND (reference sequence). DNA for the CDR3: TGTGCCAGTAGCGCCGTGGGAGACACTGAAGCTTTCTTT. It yields the protein CASSAVGDTEAFF.

This chain connects TRBV24-1 to TRBJ2-1; 7 nucleotides agree with TRBD2. The CDR3 consists of 15 residues. V shed 3 bases, J shed 8 bases, and the junction held 9 bases outside the gene matches. From germline, CDR1 is KGHDR and CDR2 SFDVKD. The CDR3 loop reads CATSDGSGGVHEQFF. DNA for the CDR3: TGTGCCACCAGTGATGGGTCGGGAGGTGTCCATGAGCAGTTCTTC.

The chain joins TRBV6-2 or TRBV6-3 to TRBJ1-1; the match to TRBD1 covers 7 bases. Germline values: CDR1 MNHEY, CDR2 SVGEGT. J was trimmed by 1 base and V by 2 bases; bases with no gene match: 7. The CDR3 is made up of 16 amino acids. The CDR3 reads CASSYPKQGRNTEAFF. As DNA, the CDR3 is TGTGCCAGCAGTTACCCAAAACAGGGGAGGAACACTGAAGCTTTCTTT.

This clone was counted a single time. V is TRBV5-1 and J is TRBJ2-3, with 10 bases lining up with TRBD2. In germline, CDR1 is SGHRS, CDR2 YFSETQ. With V trimmed by 6 bases and J by 2 bases, 6 bases remained unmatched. This CDR3 is built from 15 residues. CDR3 in amino acids: CASILAGEPTDTQYF. The CDR3 coding sequence is TGCGCCAGCATTCTAGCGGGGGAACCCACAGATACGCAGTATTTT.

The chain couples TRBV6-5 to TRBJ1-1; D gene unclear. There are 14 residues in the CDR3. V gave up 4 bases and J gave up 1 base, with 10 bases separating them. The V gene's germline CDR1 is MNHEY and CDR2 SVGAGI. The CDR3 DNA reads as TGTGCCAGCAGTTTTAGACACAGGAACACTGAAGCTTTCTTT. Translating gives CASSFRHRNTEAFF.

The chain carries TRBV6-2 or TRBV6-3 and TRBJ2-6, with D perhaps matching TRBD1 (5 bases). The V end was cut by 6 bases, the J end by 0 bases, with 12 bases between. The germline V gene has CDR1 MNHEY and CDR2 SVGEGT. The CDR3 is 16 amino acids. CDR3 sequence reads: CASSPADISGANVLTF. The DNA for the CDR3 is TGTGCCAGCAGCCCCGCGGACATCTCTGGGGCCAACGTCCTGACTTTC.

V and J are TRBV12-3 or TRBV12-4 and TRBJ2-7; tentatively, D is TRBD1 (6 bases). Trimming stripped 3 bases from V and 9 bases from J, with 12 bases between. The CDR3 is 12 amino acids. CDR3 sequence reads: CASSLAGAWQYF. CDR3 nucleotides: TGTGCCAGCAGTTTGGCAGGGGCTTGGCAGTACTTC.

V usage is TRBV10-1 and J usage is TRBJ1-6, with TRBD1 as a possible D gene (6 bases). Germline-derived CDR1 and CDR2 are WNHNN and SYGVQD (reference sequence). CDR3 length: 13 residues. V lost 2 bases and J 10 bases, leaving 9 bases between the germline ends. The CDR3 region has the DNA TGCGCCAGCAGTGAGAAGGGGGACTCACCCCTCCACTTT. Protein product: CASSEKGDSPLHF.

The sample holds one count of this clone. This chain links TRBV28 with TRBJ1-2; 7 bases align to TRBD1. This CDR3 has 14 amino acids. Per germline, CDR1 MDHEN and CDR2 SYDVKM. V lost 4 bases and J lost 4; bases outside the gene matches: 6. The DNA of the CDR3 is TGTGCCAGCAGTTGGATCGCAGGGGGCTATGGCTACACCTTC. Protein sequence: CASSWIAGGYGYTF.

The chain carries TRBV5-4 and TRBJ2-4; a possible D gene is TRBD1 (7 bases). From germline, CDR1 is SGHNT and CDR2 YYREEE (reference sequence). This CDR3 is built from 17 residues. V was clipped by 4 bases and J by 3 bases, with 20 bases between them. The chain's CDR3 is CASSLGGGAFGKNIQYF. Here the CDR3 DNA reads TGTGCCAGCAGCCTTGGAGGGGGCGCATTTGGCAAAAACATTCAGTACTTC. The full variable domain, rest sourced from reference TRBV5-4 and TRBJ2-4, is ETGVTQSPTHLIKTRGQQVTLRCSSQSGHNTVSWYQQALGQGPQFIFQYYREEENGRGNFPPRFSGLQFPNYSSELNVNALELDDSALYLCASSLGGGAFGKNIQYFGAGTRLSVL.

The V gene is TRBV7-9, the J gene TRBJ1-3, with D uncertain. Trimming shortened V by 7 bases and J by 0 bases, and 13 bases separated the two germline ends. This CDR3 has 15 amino acids. From germline, CDR1 is SEHNR and CDR2 FQNEAQ (reference sequence). In DNA form, the CDR3 reads TGTGCCAGCATCCTTACAGCATTCTCTGGAAACACCATATATTTT. Its translation: CASILTAFSGNTIYF. Combining the CDR3 with reference TRBV7-9 and TRBJ1-3 gives the whole variable domain DTGVSQNPRHKITKRGQNVTFRCDPISEHNRLYWYRQTLGQGPEFLTYFQNEAQLEKSRLLSDRFSAERPKGSFSTLEIQRTEQGDSAMYLCASILTAFSGNTIYFGEGSWLTVV.

The chain couples TRBV30 to TRBJ1-5; D gene ambiguous. The CDR3 contains 13 residues. V gave up 0 bases and J gave up 3 bases, with 6 bases separating them. Germline CDR1 and CDR2: GTSNPN and SVGIG (reference sequence). The CDR3 DNA sequence: TGTGCCTGGAGTGTACAGAACAATCAGCCCCAGCATTTT. It codes for CAWSVQNNQPQHF.

The rearrangement uses TRBV5-1 and TRBJ2-1, with TRBD2 matching 9 bases. Looked up from germline, CDR1 is SGHRS and CDR2 is YFSETQ. V gave up 2 bases and J gave up 0 bases; unmatched junction bases: 3. The CDR3 runs 16 residues. The CDR3 loop reads CASSLSGRSSYNEQFF. The CDR3 region has the DNA TGCGCCAGCAGCTTAAGCGGGAGGAGCTCCTACAATGAGCAGTTCTTC.

This clone appeared a few times. This chain links TRBV10-3 with TRBJ2-7; the D is unclear. CDR1 ENHRY and CDR2 SYGVKD come from the germline V gene. The CDR3 extends over 14 amino acids. V shed 8 bases and J shed 1 base, with 15 bases lying between them. The DNA of the CDR3 is TGTGCCATCGCTAACGAACCGATTTCCTACGAGCAGTACTTC. Its translation: CAIANEPISYEQYF.

The chain carries TRBV28 and TRBJ2-1; 8 bases are a match to TRBD1. Losses at the gene ends were 7 bases for V and 12 bases for J; bases not matched to a gene: 14. In germline, CDR1 is MDHEN, CDR2 SYDVKM. The CDR3 contains 14 residues. The CDR3 protein is CASTSEGQGLMQFF. The CDR3 bases are TGTGCCAGCACTTCTGAAGGACAGGGACTCATGCAGTTCTTC. The full variable domain, completed using reference TRBV28 and TRBJ2-1, is DVKVTQSSRYLVKRTGEKVFLECVQDMDHENMFWYRQDPGLGLRLIYFSYDVKMKEKGDIPEGYSVSREKKERFSLILESASTNQTSMYLCASTSEGQGLMQFFGPGTRLTVL.

The V and J genes are TRBV18 and TRBJ2-7; 7 positions match TRBD2. Germline CDR1 reads KGHSH; CDR2 reads LQKENI. V lost 4 bases, J lost 3 bases, and 3 bases stayed unmatched. The length of the CDR3 is 13 residues. The CDR3 reads CASSQASGYEQYF. CDR3 coding DNA: TGTGCCAGCTCACAGGCTAGCGGCTACGAGCAGTACTTC.

The rearrangement uses TRBV29-1 and TRBJ1-2, with D possibly being TRBD1 (6 bases). The CDR3 is 13 residues long. Trimming stripped 7 bases from V and 4 bases from J, with 16 bases between. Germline lookup yields CDR1 SQVTM and CDR2 ANQGSEA. CDR3 bases: TGCAGCGCCATTACAGGGACGGGCTATGGCTACACCTTC. As protein: CSAITGTGYGYTF.

V and J are TRBV27 and TRBJ2-3; D might be TRBD1 (6 bases). Trimming left V 3 bases short and J 0 bases short, with 10 bases between. The CDR3 is made up of 15 amino acids. Germline V CDR1 and CDR2: MNHEY, SMNVEV (reference sequence). The CDR3: CASSFGQPSTDTQYF. The CDR3 DNA is TGTGCCAGCAGTTTTGGACAGCCAAGCACAGATACGCAGTATTTT.

The chain combines TRBV19 with TRBJ2-1; 9 bases align to TRBD1. CDR3 length: 15 residues. The J segment lost 3 bases and the V segment lost 5 bases, leaving 5 bases of the junction unmatched. Germline assignment: CDR1 LNHDA and CDR2 SQIVND (reference sequence). The CDR3 reads CASSGGQGLYNEQFF. CDR3 DNA: TGTGCCAGTAGTGGGGGACAGGGTCTCTACAATGAGCAGTTCTTC.

The rearrangement links TRBV19 to TRBJ2-7; the match to TRBD2 covers 7 bases. The germline CDR1 and CDR2 sequences are LNHDA and SQIVND (reference sequence). Unmatched junction bases numbered 12, after V lost 8 bases and J lost 5 bases. The CDR3 extends over 14 amino acids. CDR3 in amino acids: CASSRGDVVHEQYF. CDR3 coding DNA: TGTGCCAGTTCTCGGGGGGACGTCGTCCACGAGCAGTACTTC. Drawing the rest from reference TRBV19 and TRBJ2-7, the complete variable domain is DGGITQSPKYLFRKEGQNVTLSCEQNLNHDAMYWYRQDPGQGLRLIYYSQIVNDFQKGDIAEGYSVSREKKESFPLTVTSAQKNPTAFYLCASSRGDVVHEQYFGPGTRLTVT.

The chain couples TRBV6-6 to TRBJ1-5; the D gene is possibly TRBD1 (6 bases). The CDR3 runs 16 residues. The germline V and J ends were trimmed by 4 bases and 7 bases, with 20 bases remaining between them. Germline CDR1 reads MNHNY; CDR2 reads SVGAGI (reference sequence). CDR3 sequence reads: CASSSDRIGVRQPQHF. The CDR3 coding sequence is TGTGCCAGCAGTTCCGACAGGATTGGGGTCAGGCAGCCCCAGCATTTT.

V gene TRBV11-3 combines with J gene TRBJ1-1, with TRBD1 matching 8 bases. From germline, CDR1 is SGHNT and CDR2 YENEEA. This CDR3 contains 14 residues. The trim removed 5 bases at V and 0 bases at J, leaving 2 bases unmatched. CDR3 nucleotide sequence: TGTGCCAGCAGCGCGGGACAGGTGAACACTGAAGCTTTCTTT. It translates to CASSAGQVNTEAFF.

The chain carries TRBV3-1 (or the pseudogene TRBV3-2) and TRBJ2-1; 7 nucleotides agree with TRBD1. The ends lost 6 bases at V and 12 bases at J; junction bases unmatched: 11. The length of the CDR3 is 13 residues. CDR1 is LGHDT, CDR2 YNNKEL, per germline (reference sequence). The CDR3 DNA reads as TGTGCCAGCAGTCAATATGCCCGGGACAGGCAGTTCTTC. Translating gives CASSQYARDRQFF.

The CDR3 loop reads CASRFRQGTLLPANYGYTF. The DNA for the CDR3 is TGCGCCAGCAGGTTCCGACAGGGGACCTTACTTCCAGCTAACTATGGCTACACCTTC. The rearrangement joins TRBV5-1 to TRBJ1-2; 8 nucleotides agree with TRBD1. V dropped 5 bases and J dropped 0; count of bases not matched to a gene: 18. CDR1 and CDR2 from the germline V gene are SGHRS and YFSETQ. CDR3 size: 19 residues.

This chain connects TRBV6-6 to TRBJ1-1; D is uncertain. Looked up from germline, CDR1 is MNHNY and CDR2 is SVGAGI (reference sequence). The CDR3 length is 13 residues. Trimming took 3 bases from V and 4 from J, leaving 9 bases between them. For the CDR3, the DNA is TGTGCCAGCAGTTATCTGTCGGGCACTGAAGCTTTCTTT. It codes for CASSYLSGTEAFF.

The rearrangement uses TRBV28 and TRBJ1-4; TRBD1 matches at 8 bases. CDR1 is MDHEN, CDR2 SYDVKM, per germline. The CDR3 loop spans 16 amino acids. With 4 bases clipped from V and 8 bases from J, the junction kept 12 bases outside the gene matches. CDR3 residues: CASSSHGQGVGEKLFF. The CDR3 DNA is TGTGCCAGCAGTTCACATGGACAGGGTGTGGGGGAAAAACTGTTTTTT.

V gene TRBV16 combines with J gene TRBJ1-2, with D uncertain. The CDR3 is 14 residues long. Germline V gives CDR1 KGHSY, CDR2 FQNENV. The V gene lost 5 bases and the J gene lost 4 bases, with 14 bases spanning the gap. The CDR3 sequence: CASSGSLSGYGYTF. CDR3 nucleotides: TGTGCCAGCAGCGGCAGTCTCTCGGGCTATGGCTACACCTTC.

The chain has TRBV27 and TRBJ2-7, with 7 bases identical to TRBD2. The germline gives CDR1 MNHEY, CDR2 SMNVEV (reference sequence). After removal of 3 bases from V and 6 bases from J, the junction contained 11 bases not matched to a gene. This CDR3 region has 15 residues. The CDR3 spells CASSFLAETPLEQYF. DNA of the CDR3: TGTGCCAGCAGTTTCCTAGCGGAGACCCCCCTCGAGCAGTACTTC.

The rearrangement uses TRBV28 and TRBJ1-4, with D perhaps matching TRBD1 (5 bases). The CDR3 is 14 amino acids. Germline lookup yields CDR1 MDHEN and CDR2 SYDVKM. V lost 6 bases to trimming and J lost 3 bases, with 11 bases between them. CDR3 amino acids: CASSRGSANEKLFF. CDR3 nucleotides: TGTGCCAGCAGCCGGGGGTCGGCTAATGAAAAACTGTTTTTT.

The CDR3 is CASSKGADYGYTF. The CDR3 nucleotides are TGTGCCAGTAGTAAGGGGGCGGACTATGGCTACACCTTC. V usage is TRBV19 and J usage is TRBJ1-2; 7 bases are a match to TRBD1. The CDR3 is 13 residues long. The V gene's germline CDR1 is LNHDA and CDR2 SQIVND (reference sequence). Trimming cost V 4 bases and J 3 bases; bases outside gene matches: 2.